Shown below are 10 T cell receptor beta chains from a single sample sequenced in a study of blood T cell repertoires in COVID-19. Profiled with immunoSEQ multiplex PCR; TCRdb holds only in-frame clones, not every one. The table has fewer than 55,000 clones, 84% seen once. The sequencing input was peripheral blood. The receptor source for this set is a man aged 45-65 years with acute or convalescent COVID-19.

The V gene is TRBV18, the J gene TRBJ2-7; 15 nucleotides line up with TRBD2. Trimming at V came to 3 bases and at J to 9 bases, leaving 0 bases not matched to a gene. The CDR3 is made up of 13 amino acids. Germline V lookup: CDR1 KGHSH, CDR2 LQKENI. The DNA of the CDR3 is TGTGCCAGCTCACCGGGACTAGCGGGAGGGCAGTACTTC. This sequence encodes CASSPGLAGGQYF.

The rearrangement joins TRBV7-2 to TRBJ1-4; no clear D. The CDR3 covers 16 residues. The germline gives CDR1 SGHTA, CDR2 FQGNSA. The V end lost 0 bases, the J end lost 3 bases, and 11 bases lay between the germline ends. CDR3 loop: CASSLAPTQANEKLFF. The CDR3 coding sequence is TGTGCCAGCAGCTTAGCTCCGACGCAGGCTAATGAAAAACTGTTTTTT.

CDR3 nucleotides: TGTGCCAGTAGTATACGGCCTGGGACAGGGAATTCACCCCTCCACTTT. It specifies CASSIRPGTGNSPLHF. The chain carries TRBV19 and TRBJ1-6, with 9 positions matching TRBD1. Unmatched junction bases numbered 6, after V lost 2 bases and J lost 7 bases. The CDR3 covers 16 residues. Germline CDR1 reads LNHDA; CDR2 reads SQIVND (reference sequence).

The V call is TRBV6-6, the J call TRBJ1-2, with 7 positions matching TRBD1. Trimming cost V 6 bases and J 4 bases; bases outside gene matches: 2. This CDR3 spans 12 amino acids. Per germline, CDR1 MNHNY and CDR2 SVGAGI (reference sequence). CDR3 in DNA: TGTGCCAGCAGGGGGACAGCCTATGGCTACACCTTC. Amino acids: CASRGTAYGYTF.

This chain links TRBV5-1 with TRBJ1-1; no reliable D call. CDR1 and CDR2 from the germline V gene are SGHRS and YFSETQ. The length of the CDR3 is 15 residues. Between the trimmed V and J ends, which lost 1 base and 0 bases, there was a span of 10 bases. The CDR3 region is CASSLLRSMNTEAFF. The CDR3 coding sequence is TGCGCCAGCAGCTTGTTGCGGAGCATGAACACTGAAGCTTTCTTT.

This clone was recorded a few times. The chain recombines TRBV5-6 with TRBJ1-5; 8 bases map to TRBD1. The junction had 2 bases not matched to a gene; V was cut back by 0 bases and J by 6 bases. The length of the CDR3 is 14 residues. Germline V lookup: CDR1 SGHDT, CDR2 YYEEEE. The CDR3 region has the DNA TGTGCCAGCAGCTTGGGGACAGGGCCTCAGCCCCAGCATTTT. It yields the protein CASSLGTGPQPQHF.

This clone appeared once. J is TRBJ1-1 and V is TRBV4-1; maybe TRBD1 (5 bases). This CDR3 has 15 residues. Per the germline V gene, CDR1 is MGHRA and CDR2 is YSYEKL. V lost 2 bases, J lost 1 base, and 11 bases lay in between. CDR3 sequence: CASSQPRVGNTEAFF. CDR3 sequence (DNA): TGCGCCAGCAGCCAACCCAGGGTTGGGAACACTGAAGCTTTCTTT.

The chain carries TRBV28 and TRBJ1-5, with 8 positions matching TRBD1. Germline lookup yields CDR1 MDHEN and CDR2 SYDVKM. CDR3 size: 18 residues. V was clipped by 2 bases and J by 5 bases; unmatched bases: 14. The CDR3 loop reads CASSLDLVRQGTYQPQHF. The DNA of the CDR3 is TGTGCCAGCAGTTTAGACCTGGTCCGACAGGGGACGTATCAGCCCCAGCATTTT.

The chain is built from TRBV30 and TRBJ2-7, with TRBD2 matching 10 bases. The trim removed 0 bases at V and 0 bases at J, leaving 8 bases unmatched. Germline V lookup: CDR1 GTSNPN, CDR2 SVGIG (reference sequence). The CDR3 has 17 residues. DNA of the CDR3: TGTGCCTGGAGTGTGAGGTCCCTAGCGGGAGCCTCCTACGAGCAGTACTTC. It specifies CAWSVRSLAGASYEQYF. The full variable domain, completed using reference TRBV30 and TRBJ2-7, is SQTIHQWPATLVQPVGSPLSLECTVEGTSNPNLYWYRQAAGRGLQLLFYSVGIGQISSEVPQNLSASRPQDRQFILSSKKLLLSDSGFYLCAWSVRSLAGASYEQYFGPGTRLTVT.

The chain employs TRBV3-1 (or the pseudogene TRBV3-2) and TRBJ1-3; the D is unclear. This CDR3 comprises 15 residues. The V gene's germline CDR1 is LGHDT and CDR2 YNNKEL (reference sequence). Trimming left V 6 bases short and J 0 bases short, with 12 bases between. CDR3 loop: CASSPTGSSGNTIYF. CDR3 DNA: TGTGCCAGCAGTCCGACGGGAAGCTCTGGAAACACCATATATTTT.